These 6 T cell receptor beta chains share one sample of origin, sequenced in a study of T cell responses to AZD1222 COVID-19 vaccine. Clones were read by immunoSEQ multiplex PCR, and TCRdb kept only the in-frame ones, dropping some. The data show about 100,000 clones, with approximately 90% seen just once and 3.1% held by the top ten. Here the sequenced sample was peripheral blood, taken on day 0 of MenACWY control vaccination. The receptors derive from an adult in good health.

The CDR3 bases are TGTGCCAGCAGTGATACAGCTCACTATGGCTACACCTTC. This encodes CASSDTAHYGYTF. The chain uses TRBV6-1 and TRBJ1-2; D is uncertain. V lost 3 bases to trimming and J lost 3 bases, with 8 bases between them. CDR1 is MNHNS and CDR2 is SASEGT in the germline V gene. CDR3 length: 13 amino acids.

The gene calls are TRBV19 and TRBJ2-3; no reliable D call. The V end was cut by 5 bases, the J end by 0 bases, with 9 bases between. Germline V gene lookup returns CDR1 LNHDA and CDR2 SQIVND (reference sequence). CDR3 length: 14 amino acids. The CDR3 sequence: CASSPRFSTDTQYF. The CDR3, as DNA: TGTGCCAGTAGTCCCCGCTTCAGCACAGATACGCAGTATTTT.

The chain carries TRBV28 and TRBJ1-6; D gene ambiguous. V was cut by 4 bases and J by 8 bases, with 9 bases left in between. Germline assignment: CDR1 MDHEN and CDR2 SYDVKM. The CDR3 length is 13 residues. CDR3: CASSSGSDSPLHF. CDR3 nucleotide sequence: TGTGCCAGCAGTTCGGGGTCGGATTCACCCCTCCACTTT.

Written as DNA, the CDR3 is TGTGCCATCAGTGATCGTGGGGGGCGAGACTATGGCTACACCTTC. Translated, it gives CAISDRGGRDYGYTF. This chain uses TRBV10-3 with TRBJ1-2, with D maybe TRBD1 (6 bases). The CDR3 is 15 amino acids. With 3 bases removed from V and 3 bases from J, the gap between germline ends came to 14 bases. In germline, CDR1 is ENHRY, CDR2 SYGVKD.

The gene calls are TRBV5-1 and TRBJ1-3; no clear D gene. In germline, CDR1 is SGHRS, CDR2 YFSETQ. The CDR3 length is 14 residues. Trimming removed 2 bases from V and 4 bases from J, with 10 bases in between. This CDR3 reads CASSFDGFGNTIYF. DNA for the CDR3: TGCGCCAGCAGCTTTGACGGGTTCGGAAACACCATATATTTT.

This chain uses TRBV12-3 or TRBV12-4 with TRBJ1-6; tentatively, D is TRBD1 (5 bases). Trimming took off 3 bases at V and 8 bases at J, with 5 bases between the two ends. This CDR3 region has 12 residues. CDR3 amino acids: CASSFRDSPLHF. In nucleotides, the CDR3 is TGTGCCAGCAGTTTCAGGGATTCACCCCTCCACTTT.